The 18 T cell receptor beta chains reported below all come from one sample, sequenced in a study of PD-L1 blockade in urothelial cancer. Time point reported: pretreatment peripheral blood. The protocol was immunoSEQ multiplex PCR, while the TCRdb copy is restricted to in-frame clones and leaves out a portion. The sample includes 15,000 to 20,000 clones, approximately 89% of them seen just once. The specimen was PBMCs, collected around atezolizumab (anti-PD-L1) treatment. The receptors here all came from a man between 65 and 85 years old with urothelial cancer.

The chain recombines TRBV11-3 with TRBJ2-5; D may be TRBD2 (6 bases). In germline, CDR1 is SGHNT, CDR2 YENEEA. This CDR3 is built from 14 residues. Trimming shortened V by 1 base and J by 5 bases, and 11 bases separated the two germline ends. The CDR3 reads CASSLGRDLETQYF. DNA of the CDR3: TGTGCCAGCAGCTTAGGGCGGGACCTGGAGACCCAGTACTTC. Looking up the rest from reference TRBV11-3 and TRBJ2-5 gives the full variable domain: EAGVVQSPRYKIIEKKQPVAFWCNPISGHNTLYWYLQNLGQGPELLIRYENEEAVDDSQLPKDRFSAERLKGVDSTLKIQPAELGDSAVYLCASSLGRDLETQYFGPGTRLLVL.

The V call is TRBV6-1, the J call TRBJ1-5, with D perhaps TRBD1 (6 bases). Trimming took 8 bases from V and 4 from J, leaving 15 bases between them. Germline CDR1 reads MNHNS; CDR2 reads SASEGT. The CDR3 totals 14 residues. The CDR3, as DNA: TGTGCCAGCGCCTCAGGGGTTGATAATCAGCCCCAGCATTTT. Translation gives CASASGVDNQPQHF.

The rearrangement uses TRBV7-9 and TRBJ2-3, with 12 bases identical to TRBD1. V was clipped by 5 bases and J by 9 bases; unmatched bases: 9. Germline V gene lookup returns CDR1 SEHNR and CDR2 FQNEAQ (reference sequence). CDR3 length: 15 amino acids. The CDR3 region is CASSPVGQGAGTQYF. CDR3 nucleotides: TGTGCCAGCAGCCCCGTGGGACAGGGGGCAGGGACGCAGTATTTT.

This clone was detected only once. The rearrangement uses TRBV9 and TRBJ1-4, with a tentative D call TRBD1 (6 bases). The CDR3 has 15 amino acids. V gave up 4 bases and J gave up 5 bases, with 15 bases separating them. Germline CDR1 is SGDLS and CDR2 is YYNGEE. This chain's CDR3 is CASSQRGGSNEKLFF. The CDR3 nucleotides read TGTGCCAGCAGCCAGCGGGGGGGCAGCAATGAAAAACTGTTTTTT.

V usage is TRBV15 and J usage is TRBJ1-5; weak D call: TRBD1 (6 bases). Trimming took off 0 bases at V and 9 bases at J, with 15 bases between the two ends. The CDR3 totals 15 residues. The germline V gene encodes CDR1 LNHNV and CDR2 YYDKDF (reference sequence). CDR3 nucleotides: TGTGCCACCAGCAGAGATAGCGGGGGGCGAAGGCCCCAGCATTTT. This encodes CATSRDSGGRRPQHF.

The chain combines TRBV5-4 with TRBJ2-5, with 10 bases that match TRBD2. With V trimmed by 7 bases and J by 2 bases, 8 bases remained unmatched. Per the germline V gene, CDR1 is SGHNT and CDR2 is YYREEE (reference sequence). CDR3 length: 15 residues. The CDR3 spells CASQWVAGGQETQYF. The CDR3, as DNA: TGTGCCAGCCAATGGGTAGCGGGGGGACAAGAGACCCAGTACTTC.

V is TRBV5-6 and J is TRBJ2-2; TRBD1 aligns across 8 bases. Germline loops: CDR1 SGHDT, CDR2 YYEEEE. This CDR3 comprises 13 residues. Losses at the gene ends were 3 bases for V and 6 bases for J; bases not matched to a gene: 1. The DNA for the CDR3 is TGTGCCAGCAGCTGGACAGGGTCCGGGGAGCTGTTTTTT. It is translated as CASSWTGSGELFF.

The rearrangement joins TRBV4-1 to TRBJ2-5, with D tentatively TRBD1 (5 bases). This CDR3 is built from 14 residues. Per germline, CDR1 MGHRA and CDR2 YSYEKL. V lost 0 bases to trimming and J lost 5 bases, with 10 bases between them. The CDR3 region has the DNA TGCGCCAGCAGCCAAGATCCGGCAGGGGAGACCCAGTACTTC. Its translation: CASSQDPAGETQYF.

The sample holds a few counts of this clone. This specimen includes other DNA sequences encoding the same CDR3. The chain recombines TRBV9 with TRBJ2-3, with 7 bases that match TRBD2. CDR1 is SGDLS, CDR2 YYNGEE, per germline. The V segment lost 3 bases and the J segment 0 bases; nucleotides outside the gene matches: 4. This CDR3 has 15 amino acids. In nucleotides, the CDR3 is TGTGCCAGCAGCGCAGGACTAGGGAGCACAGATACGCAGTATTTT. It encodes CASSAGLGSTDTQYF.

The chain recombines TRBV5-1 with TRBJ2-2, with TRBD1 matching over 9 bases. V dropped 1 base and J dropped 4; count of bases not matched to a gene: 8. This CDR3 has 17 residues. Germline loops: CDR1 SGHRS, CDR2 YFSETQ. Written as DNA, the CDR3 is TGCGCCAGCAGCTTGACCACAGGGGGCGCGGGCACCGGGGAGCTGTTTTTT. Its protein product is CASSLTTGGAGTGELFF.

The rearrangement uses TRBV11-2 and TRBJ1-2; perhaps TRBD1 as D (5 bases). This CDR3 contains 15 residues. Germline V gene sequence: CDR1 SGHAT, CDR2 FQNNGV. The V gene lost 4 bases and the J gene lost 7 bases, with 19 bases spanning the gap. The CDR3 spells CASSSYQGTQGGYTF. The CDR3 bases are TGTGCCAGCAGCTCGTACCAGGGTACCCAGGGTGGCTACACCTTC.

The chain couples TRBV4-1 to TRBJ1-5, with TRBD1 as a possible D gene (5 bases). Germline values: CDR1 MGHRA, CDR2 YSYEKL. This CDR3 region has 16 residues. Deletions cut 0 bases from V and 6 bases from J, with 15 bases between. In nucleotides, the CDR3 is TGCGCCAGCAGCCAAGATCGCCAGGGAAAGAGTCAGCCCCAGCATTTT. It encodes CASSQDRQGKSQPQHF.

The CDR3 spells CASSVWDYGYNEQFF. The CDR3 DNA reads TGTGCCAGTAGTGTCTGGGACTATGGGTACAATGAGCAGTTCTTC. The V gene is TRBV19, the J gene TRBJ2-1; TRBD2 matches 7 bases. After removal of 5 bases from V and 4 bases from J, the junction contained 8 bases not matched to a gene. The CDR3 spans 15 residues. Germline CDR1 reads LNHDA; CDR2 reads SQIVND (reference sequence).

The rearrangement links TRBV5-5 to TRBJ2-5; D unclear. The germline V gene encodes CDR1 SGHKS and CDR2 YYEKEE (reference sequence). The CDR3 loop spans 15 amino acids. Trimming stripped 2 bases from V and 1 base from J, with 12 bases between. The CDR3, as DNA: TGTGCCAGCAGCTTTGGTGCGGCTCCCCAAGAGACCCAGTACTTC. Its protein product is CASSFGAAPQETQYF. The full variable domain, rest sourced from reference TRBV5-5 and TRBJ2-5, is DAGVTQSPTHLIKTRGQQVTLRCSPISGHKSVSWYQQVLGQGPQFIFQYYEKEERGRGNFPDRFSARQFPNYSSELNVNALLLGDSALYLCASSFGAAPQETQYFGPGTRLLVL.

The chain couples TRBV27 to TRBJ2-7; D perhaps matches TRBD1 (6 bases). Trimming stripped 6 bases from V and 7 bases from J, with 7 bases between. Germline V gene lookup returns CDR1 MNHEY and CDR2 SMNVEV (reference sequence). CDR3 length equals 10 residues. The DNA of the CDR3 is TGTGCCAGCAGGGGGACAGAGCAGTACTTC. It yields the protein CASRGTEQYF.

V is TRBV27 and J is TRBJ2-3, with D tentatively TRBD2 (5 bases). The CDR3 is made up of 13 amino acids. CDR1 and CDR2 (germline): MNHEY, SMNVEV (reference sequence). Trimming stripped 5 bases from V and 5 bases from J, with 11 bases between. In DNA, the CDR3 is TGTGCCAGCAGTCGAGCCGGAGGAGATACGCAGTATTTT. This gives the protein CASSRAGGDTQYF.

Here the CDR3 reads CASSTGHSYEQYF. The CDR3 DNA follows: TGCGCCAGCAGTACGGGACACTCCTACGAGCAGTACTTC. The V gene is TRBV5-1, the J gene TRBJ2-7; the D gene is possibly TRBD1 (6 bases). The CDR3 is 13 residues long. Germline-derived CDR1 and CDR2 are SGHRS and YFSETQ. V lost 5 bases and J 0 bases, leaving 9 bases between the germline ends.

This chain connects TRBV2 to TRBJ2-2; TRBD1 matches at 8 bases. Unmatched junction bases numbered 8, after V lost 6 bases and J lost 5 bases. From germline, CDR1 is SNHLY and CDR2 FYNNEI. The CDR3 runs to 15 residues. The CDR3 DNA is TGTGCCAGCAGCGATGGGGACAGGATAACCGGGGAGCTGTTTTTT. It specifies CASSDGDRITGELFF.